A single sample gave rise to the 22 T cell receptor beta chains below, sequenced in a study of T-cell reconstitution after alpha-beta-depleted transplantation in children (dated by TCRdb to the mid-2010s). Libraries were built with PCR. Sequencer: Illumina HiSeq 2500. TCR library preparation used molecular barcoding, with unique molecular identifiers applied to normalize quantification of the TCRbeta repertoire. The public reads were quality trimmed at Q25 with fastp and then assembled into clones with MiXCR by TCRdb, keeping productive beta chains. CDR3 protein sequences are deduplicated, and each keeps its most common genes and DNA. Within this sample are some 290,000 distinct CDR3 sequences, with 20% to 30% of them counted one time only. 9.5% to 12% of the sample belongs to the ten largest clones. According to the study, the label for this sample's treatment or condition signals: allogeneic hematopoietic cell transplantation with graft depleted of TCRalphabeta T cells and CD19 B cells.

This sample comprised PBMCs, mostly from graft donor cells, obtained 180 days after TCRalphabeta/CD19-depleted stem cell transplant. All receptors derive from a male patient younger than 18 who had a stem cell transplant for acute lymphoblastic leukemia, so the T cells may come from the graft donor.

This clonotype was seen repeatedly, ten times or more. CDR3 protein: CASSFRLSYEQYF. As DNA, the CDR3 is TGTGCCAGCAGTTTCCGTTTGTCCTACGAGCAGTACTTC. J is TRBJ2-7 and V is TRBV12-3 or TRBV12-4, with D uncertain. The V and J ends lost 3 bases and 1 base respectively, with 7 bases between them. The CDR3 length is 13 residues.

In this sample, this clonotype turned up a few times. This rearrangement joins TRBV10-3 to TRBJ1-1, with D possibly TRBD1 on 5 matching bases. V shed 10 bases and J shed 3 bases, with 15 bases lying between them. Per germline, CDR1 ENHRY and CDR2 SYGVKD. The CDR3 length is 13 residues. The CDR3 reads CATARPGDTEAFF. In nucleotides, the CDR3 is TGTGCCACCGCCAGGCCGGGGGACACTGAAGCTTTCTTT.

The V gene is TRBV20-1, the J gene TRBJ1-1, with D perhaps TRBD1 (5 bases). Germline CDR1 is DFQATT and CDR2 is SNEGSKA (reference sequence). Deletions cut 3 bases from V and 2 bases from J, with 13 bases between. CDR3 length: 14 amino acids. CDR3 sequence (DNA): TGCAGTGCTAGGACCGGGACTCTCAACACTGAAGCTTTCTTT. Translation: CSARTGTLNTEAFF.

The chain is built from TRBV7-3 and TRBJ1-3; D ambiguous. V dropped 6 bases and J dropped 0 bases, with 12 bases sitting between them. The CDR3 is 15 residues long. Germline CDR1 is SGHTA and CDR2 is FQGTGA. DNA for the CDR3: TGTGCCAGCAGTTATGACGGAATCTCTGGAAACACCATATATTTT. It encodes CASSYDGISGNTIYF.

This clonotype was seen more than once but under ten times. The rearrangement uses TRBV5-1 and TRBJ1-2, with D possibly being TRBD1 (5 bases). The CDR3 sequence is 15 residues long. V lost 3 bases and J lost 3, with 15 bases in between. Per germline, CDR1 SGHRS and CDR2 YFSETQ. The CDR3 reads CASSSSRGYYYGYTF. The CDR3 DNA is TGCGCCAGCAGCTCCTCGAGGGGCTATTACTATGGCTACACCTTC.

The chain employs TRBV21-1 and TRBJ1-6. TRBV21-1 is tagged as a pseudogene. The CDR3 totals 14 residues. The CDR3 nucleotides read TGTGCCAGCAGCAAAGAGCCTTGGGGTTCACCCCTCCACTTT. It encodes CASSKEPWGSPLHF.

This clonotype was seen at least ten times. The V and J genes are TRBV29-1 and TRBJ2-7, with a weak D call TRBD1 (7 bases). Trimming left V 6 bases short and J 3 bases short, with 21 bases between. This CDR3 comprises 15 residues. CDR1 is SQVTM and CDR2 is ANQGSEA in the germline V gene. CDR3 nucleotide sequence: TGCAGCGTGGAGGGTAGGCAGGGGGATGACTACGAGCAGTACTTC. Protein: CSVEGRQGDDYEQYF.

V usage is TRBV2 and J usage is TRBJ2-2, with a possible D match to TRBD1 (6 bases). CDR1 is SNHLY and CDR2 is FYNNEI in the germline V gene. This CDR3 is built from 15 residues. The germline V and J ends were trimmed by 5 bases and 6 bases, with 16 bases remaining between them. CDR3 loop: CASSQQGSKAGELFF. The CDR3 DNA follows: TGTGCCAGCAGTCAACAGGGTAGTAAGGCCGGGGAGCTGTTTTTT. Full variable domain (rest looked up from reference TRBV2 and TRBJ2-2): EPEVTQTPSHQVTQMGQEVILRCVPISNHLYFYWYRQILGQKVEFLVSFYNNEISEKSEIFDDQFSVERPDGSNFTLKIRSTKLEDSAMYFCASSQQGSKAGELFFGEGSRLTVL.

The rearrangement joins TRBV12-3 or TRBV12-4 to TRBJ1-3; D unresolved. This CDR3 is 16 amino acids long. V dropped 4 bases and J dropped 0 bases, with 13 bases sitting between them. The CDR3 region has the DNA TGTGCCAGCAGTTACGGCAGACTTAGCTCTGGAAACACCATATATTTT. Translating it yields CASSYGRLSSGNTIYF.

The J gene is TRBJ2-1, the V gene TRBV7-9; 7 positions agree with TRBD1. Germline CDR1 reads SEHNR; CDR2 reads FQNEAQ (reference sequence). This CDR3 has 14 amino acids. Unmatched junction bases numbered 6, after V lost 2 bases and J lost 8 bases. The CDR3 sequence is CASSLRQGRDEQFF. In DNA, the CDR3 is TGTGCCAGCAGCTTAAGACAGGGTAGGGATGAGCAGTTCTTC. Using reference TRBV7-9 and TRBJ2-1 for the parts outside the CDR3, the full variable domain is DTGVSQNPRHKITKRGQNVTFRCDPISEHNRLYWYRQTLGQGPEFLTYFQNEAQLEKSRLLSDRFSAERPKGSFSTLEIQRTEQGDSAMYLCASSLRQGRDEQFFGPGTRLTVL.

The V and J genes are TRBV12-3 or TRBV12-4 and TRBJ1-1; a possible D gene is TRBD1 (5 bases). The V and J ends lost 4 bases and 4 bases respectively, with 10 bases between them. The CDR3 is 13 residues long. The CDR3 protein is CASSSQGFTEAFF. The CDR3 coding sequence is TGTGCCAGCAGTTCTCAGGGATTCACTGAAGCTTTCTTT.

A few counts support this clonotype. The genes are TRBV20-1 and TRBJ2-4, with 9 bases identical to TRBD2. This CDR3 contains 15 residues. J was trimmed by 2 bases and V by 6 bases; bases with no gene match: 8. Germline CDR1 reads DFQATT; CDR2 reads SNEGSKA (reference sequence). As DNA, the CDR3 is TGCAGTGCCAGTAGCGGGAGAATCACCAAAAACATTCAGTACTTC. It yields the protein CSASSGRITKNIQYF.

V and J are TRBV27 and TRBJ2-2; 9 bases fit TRBD2. The CDR3 extends over 18 amino acids. After removal of 4 bases from V and 5 bases from J, the junction contained 14 bases not matched to a gene. The germline CDR1 and CDR2 sequences are MNHEY and SMNVEV (reference sequence). The CDR3 here is CASSSSYLAGVKTGELFF. The CDR3 coding sequence is TGTGCCAGCAGTTCCTCCTACTTAGCGGGAGTGAAGACCGGGGAGCTGTTTTTT.

This clonotype has just a few counts. The chain has TRBV5-1 and TRBJ2-3; D is undetermined. CDR1 is SGHRS, CDR2 YFSETQ, per germline. There are 12 residues in the CDR3. The V end was cut by 4 bases, the J end by 4 bases, with 7 bases between. CDR3 DNA sequence: TGCGCCAGCAGCAGAAATCCAGATACGCAGTATTTT. It is translated as CASSRNPDTQYF.

This sequence joins TRBV10-3 and TRBJ2-3; D is perhaps TRBD2 (6 bases). The CDR3 contains 13 residues. The germline V gene encodes CDR1 ENHRY and CDR2 SYGVKD. Trimming removed 9 bases at V and 5 bases at J, with 15 bases between. CDR3 in DNA: TGTGCCATTACCTCGGGGGACGAAGATACGCAGTATTTT. Its translation is CAITSGDEDTQYF.

This chain connects TRBV29-1 to TRBJ2-6; 7 nucleotides agree with TRBD1. The trim removed 8 bases at V and 0 bases at J, leaving 16 bases unmatched. CDR1 SQVTM and CDR2 ANQGSEA come from the germline V gene. There are 18 residues in the CDR3. The CDR3 reads CSLSPGQSAISGANVLTF. The CDR3 nucleotides are TGCAGCCTGTCCCCGGGACAGTCCGCAATCTCTGGGGCCAACGTCCTGACTTTC.

Notes on this clonotype: This could be a read error, since a much larger clone is one nucleotide away. The CDR3 DNA follows: TGCGCCAGCAGCTTGGGGACAGGGATCTACGAGCAGTACTTC. The encoded protein is CASSLGTGIYEQYF. The chain uses TRBV5-1 and TRBJ2-7, with 8 bases fitting TRBD1. CDR1 is SGHRS, CDR2 YFSETQ, per germline. This CDR3 comprises 14 residues. V lost 0 bases, J lost 3 bases, and 2 bases stayed unmatched.

This clonotype was detected a few times. This sequence joins TRBV12-3 or TRBV12-4 and TRBJ2-1; D unclear. V lost 2 bases and J lost 6, with 5 bases in between. The CDR3 loop spans 12 amino acids. Here the CDR3 DNA reads TGTGCCAGCAGTTTATTCGGCAATGAGCAGTTCTTC. Translation: CASSLFGNEQFF.

The chain employs TRBV24-1 and TRBJ2-2; D gene unclear. Germline CDR1 KGHDR, CDR2 SFDVKD. This CDR3 region has 17 residues. V was pared by 3 bases and J by 1 base, with 14 bases between. CDR3 DNA: TGTGCCACCAGTGATGACGAGCAAGCCCTGAACACCGGGGAGCTGTTTTTT. It codes for CATSDDEQALNTGELFF.

The genes are TRBV7-9 and TRBJ2-1; 11 bases map to TRBD2. Unmatched junction bases numbered 6, after V lost 3 bases and J lost 2 bases. CDR3 length: 17 residues. The germline V gene encodes CDR1 SEHNR and CDR2 FQNEAQ (reference sequence). The CDR3: CASSLTSGIGTYNEQFF. The DNA for the CDR3 is TGTGCCAGCAGCTTGACTAGCGGGATCGGGACCTACAATGAGCAGTTCTTC.

The chain couples TRBV12-3 or TRBV12-4 to TRBJ2-3; 8 bases are shared with TRBD2. The CDR3 runs to 15 residues. Unmatched junction bases numbered 8, after V lost 6 bases and J lost 3 bases. In DNA, the CDR3 is TGTGCCAGCAGCGCCCCGGGACTAGGTACAGATACGCAGTATTTT. This translates into CASSAPGLGTDTQYF.

As concerns this clonotype: One end of the junction does not line up with germline, which may come from a read error. This chain connects TRBV5-6 to TRBJ1-1; D gene ambiguous. In germline, CDR1 is SGHDT, CDR2 YYEEEE. This CDR3 is built from 17 residues. DNA for the CDR3: TGTCCCAGCAGCTCCTTAACCACCGGATTTGGGAACACTGAAGCTTTCTTT. Amino acids: CPSSSLTTGFGNTEAFF.